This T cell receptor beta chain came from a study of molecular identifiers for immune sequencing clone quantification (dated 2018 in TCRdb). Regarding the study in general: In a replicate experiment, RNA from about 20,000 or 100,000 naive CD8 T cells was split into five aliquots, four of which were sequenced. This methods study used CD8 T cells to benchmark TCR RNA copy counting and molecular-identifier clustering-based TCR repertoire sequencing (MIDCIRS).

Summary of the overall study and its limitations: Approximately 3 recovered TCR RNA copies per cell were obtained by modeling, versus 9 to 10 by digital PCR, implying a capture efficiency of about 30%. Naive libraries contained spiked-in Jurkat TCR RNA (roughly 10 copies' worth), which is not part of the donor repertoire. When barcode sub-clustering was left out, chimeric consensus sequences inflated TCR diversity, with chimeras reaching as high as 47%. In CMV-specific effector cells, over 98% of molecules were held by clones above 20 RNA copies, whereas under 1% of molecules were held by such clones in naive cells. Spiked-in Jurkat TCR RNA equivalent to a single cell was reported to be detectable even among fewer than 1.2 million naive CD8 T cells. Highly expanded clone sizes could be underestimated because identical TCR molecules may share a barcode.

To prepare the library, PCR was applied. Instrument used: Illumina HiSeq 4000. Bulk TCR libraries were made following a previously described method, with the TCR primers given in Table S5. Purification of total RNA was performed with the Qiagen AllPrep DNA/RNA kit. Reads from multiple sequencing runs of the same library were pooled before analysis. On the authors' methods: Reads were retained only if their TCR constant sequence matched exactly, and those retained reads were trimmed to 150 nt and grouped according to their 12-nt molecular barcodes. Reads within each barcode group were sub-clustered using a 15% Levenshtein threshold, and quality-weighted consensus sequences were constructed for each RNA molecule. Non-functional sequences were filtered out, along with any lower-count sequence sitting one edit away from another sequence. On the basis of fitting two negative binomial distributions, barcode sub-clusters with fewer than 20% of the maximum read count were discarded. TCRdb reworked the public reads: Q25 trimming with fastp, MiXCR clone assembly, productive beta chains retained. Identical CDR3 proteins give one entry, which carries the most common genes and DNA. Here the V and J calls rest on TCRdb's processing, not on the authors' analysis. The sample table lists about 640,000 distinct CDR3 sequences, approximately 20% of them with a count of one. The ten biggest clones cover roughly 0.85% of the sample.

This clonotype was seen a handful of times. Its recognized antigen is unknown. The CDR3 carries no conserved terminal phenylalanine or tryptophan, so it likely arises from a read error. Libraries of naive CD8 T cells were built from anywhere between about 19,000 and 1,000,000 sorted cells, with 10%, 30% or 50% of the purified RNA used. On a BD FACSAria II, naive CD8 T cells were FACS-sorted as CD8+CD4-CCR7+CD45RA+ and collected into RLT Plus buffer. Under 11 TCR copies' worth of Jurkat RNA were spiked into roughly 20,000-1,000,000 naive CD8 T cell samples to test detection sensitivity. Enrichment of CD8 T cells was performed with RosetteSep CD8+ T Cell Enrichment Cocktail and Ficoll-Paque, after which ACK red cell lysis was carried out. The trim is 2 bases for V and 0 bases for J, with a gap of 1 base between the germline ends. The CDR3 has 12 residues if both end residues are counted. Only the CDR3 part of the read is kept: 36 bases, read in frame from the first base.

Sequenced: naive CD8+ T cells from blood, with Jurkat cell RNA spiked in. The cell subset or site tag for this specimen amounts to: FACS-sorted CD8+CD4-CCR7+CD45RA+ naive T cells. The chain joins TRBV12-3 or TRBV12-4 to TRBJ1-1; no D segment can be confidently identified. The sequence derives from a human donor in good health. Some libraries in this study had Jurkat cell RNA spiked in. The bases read TGTGCCAGCAGTTTACTGAACACTGAAGCTTTCTCT. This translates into CASSLLNTEAFS.